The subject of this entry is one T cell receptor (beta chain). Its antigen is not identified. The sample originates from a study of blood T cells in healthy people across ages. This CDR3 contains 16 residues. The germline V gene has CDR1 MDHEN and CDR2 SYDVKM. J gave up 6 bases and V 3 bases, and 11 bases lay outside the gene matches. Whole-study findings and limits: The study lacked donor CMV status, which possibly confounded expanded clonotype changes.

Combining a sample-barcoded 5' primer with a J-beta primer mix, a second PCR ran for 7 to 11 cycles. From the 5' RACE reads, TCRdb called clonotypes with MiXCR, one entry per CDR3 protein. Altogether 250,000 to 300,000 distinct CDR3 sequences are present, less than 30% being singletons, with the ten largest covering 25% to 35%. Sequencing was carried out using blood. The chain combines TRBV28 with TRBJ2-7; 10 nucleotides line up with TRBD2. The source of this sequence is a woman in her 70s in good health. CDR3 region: CASSFPTTSGMLEQYF. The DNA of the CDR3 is TGTGCCAGCAGTTTCCCAACAACTAGCGGGATGCTCGAGCAGTACTTC.